This TCR beta chain was sequenced for a study of blood T cell repertoires in COVID-19. The germline V gene encodes CDR1 SGHKS and CDR2 YYEKEE (reference sequence). V lost 4 bases and J lost 8; bases outside the gene matches: 10. The CDR3 totals 15 residues. Methods used by the authors: Counts of nucleated cells, estimated from reference gene primer amplification, were obtained. The repertoire was sequenced with immunoSEQ multiplex PCR; TCRdb's copy has only in-frame clones and lacks some. The V and J calls and clone size are taken from that table; D and trimming were inferred from the DNA. The sample contains roughly 80,000 clones, approximately 87% of which appear only once. This clone has just a few counts.

The origin of this receptor is a man of 80 years or more in a cohort sampled during active COVID-19. The sample comprised peripheral blood. The chain has TRBV5-5 and TRBJ2-1; 9 nucleotides align to TRBD1. CDR3 in DNA: TGTGCCAGCAGCCCGTTATTGACAGGGGGGGATGAGCAGTTCTTC. Its translation: CASSPLLTGGDEQFF.